The sequence of this T cell receptor (beta chain) was determined in a study of CD8+ T cells in alopecia areata (dated by TCRdb to 2017 to 2018). In the study overall: In both human patients and the C3H/HeJ mouse model, the study applied high-throughput TCRbeta sequencing to look at T cell clonal expansion in alopecia areata. On the human side, TCRbeta sequencing was run on scalp tissue and on sorted CD4+ and CD8+ peripheral blood T cells from healthy controls and from alopecia areata patients with either patchy or totalis/universalis disease. Scalp clonality was compared among normal scalp (n=4), patchy alopecia areata scalp (n=8), and alopecia totalis/universalis scalp (n=8). The RNA source kit depended on sample type: the PAXgene miRNA kit for fixed scalp, the miRNeasy kit for PBMCs, and the RNeasy kit for mouse skin. TCRbeta CDR3 regions were amplified by immunoSEQ multiplex PCR using 35 Vbeta forward and 13 Jbeta reverse primers.

Beyond this particular receptor, the publication reports: Unlike mouse skin, where gammadelta T cells dominate, normal human skin contains resident alphabeta T cells that get sequenced too, which complicates analysis of the scalp TCR repertoire. Shared TCR sequences between patients were less evident than in mice, which may be partly attributable to HLA diversity in the patient population. Higher clonality and more expanded CD8+ clones were observed in lesional scalp than in normal scalp, particularly in alopecia totalis/universalis, a finding suggestive of antigenic drive.

As concerns this clone: This receptor's antigen is unknown. Base qualities are not at hand, and no much larger clone is one base apart.

After PBMCs were isolated by density centrifugation and stained for CD3, CD4 and CD8, a FACSAria was used to sort CD4+ and CD8+ T cells. Scalp biopsies and blood samples were obtained from unaffected controls. Library prep was done by the immunoSEQ multiplex PCR assay. For TCR sequencing, RNA was extracted from every sample and reverse transcribed into cDNA to serve as template. First-strand cDNA was synthesized using SuperScript III with a 2:1 mix of oligo-dT and random hexamers. Amplification bias was assessed with a synthetic immune receptor repertoire, and residual bias was removed computationally. Concerning the study's data processing: Raw reads were preprocessed for error removal, and CDR3 was defined according to IMGT conventions as running from the conserved cysteine to phenylalanine. To get clonality, Shannon entropy was normalized by log2 of the number of productive unique TCRs and the result was subtracted from 1. CD4 or CD8 identity of scalp clones was inferred by cross-referencing scalp TCRbeta sequences with sorted blood CD4 and CD8 repertoires. Drawn from immuneACCESS, this table holds only the in-frame rearrangements with V and J called that TCRdb kept. Clones are partly lost; checked studies trace under half to an unresolved V gene and leave the rest unexplained. From that table come the V and J calls and clone size; the DNA was used to work out D and trimming. The sample includes about 140,000 clones, with 55% to 65% observed a single time. Jointly, the top ten make up about 4.4% of the sample.

Reading from cysteine to phenylalanine, the CDR3 counts 12 amino acids. The retained sequence is limited to the CDR3, 36 bases, with the frame set at the first base. V sheds 4 bases and J sheds 3 bases, leaving 4 bases between their ends. The germline V gene yields SGHRS for CDR1 and YFSETQ for CDR2. The TCR originated in a human donor in good health. The sequence joins TRBV5-1 to TRBJ2-2, with no reliable assignment of the D segment. The sample was CD4+ T cells sorted from blood. The nucleotide sequence reads as follows: TGCGCCAGCAGCCCTTACACCGGGGAGCTGTTTTTT. Its coded protein is CASSPYTGELFF.